One and the same sample provided the 17 T cell receptor beta chains below, sequenced in a study of neoadjuvant nivolumab and ipilimumab in lung cancer. TCRdb keeps only in-frame clones here, not all; method: immunoSEQ multiplex PCR. The sample includes over 10,000 clones, under 97% of them seen just once. Sample: peripheral blood, taken after neoadjuvant nivolumab, alone or with ipilimumab, at or shortly before surgery. The receptors derive from an adult with non-small cell lung cancer.

The chain has TRBV30 and TRBJ2-7; D uncertain. The CDR3 totals 11 residues. Trimming removed 0 bases from V and 2 bases from J, with 2 bases in between. The germline gives CDR1 GTSNPN, CDR2 SVGIG (reference sequence). The CDR3 DNA sequence: TGTGCCTGGAGTGTCGCCTACGAGCAGTACTTC. Residues: CAWSVAYEQYF.

The sample holds one count of this clone. V usage is TRBV19 and J usage is TRBJ2-3; the D gene is possibly TRBD1 (5 bases). Germline-derived CDR1 and CDR2 are LNHDA and SQIVND (reference sequence). This CDR3 has 15 amino acids. Deletions cut 0 bases from V and 5 bases from J, with 12 bases between. The CDR3 DNA reads TGTGCCAGTAGTATAGATAGGGGCAAACAAGATACGCAGTATTTT. Its translation: CASSIDRGKQDTQYF.

J is TRBJ2-5 and V is TRBV7-8; unclear D gene. V was trimmed by 1 base and J by 5 bases, leaving 17 bases between them. The length of the CDR3 is 16 residues. The germline V gene encodes CDR1 SGHVS and CDR2 FQNEAQ. DNA of the CDR3: TGTGCCAGCAGCTTAGAGCTCCCGGGCGTGTGGGAGACCCAGTACTTC. It yields the protein CASSLELPGVWETQYF.

V and J are TRBV29-1 and TRBJ1-2, with D possibly being TRBD1 (6 bases). This CDR3 has 13 residues. The germline CDR1 and CDR2 sequences are SQVTM and ANQGSEA. With 7 bases removed from V and 2 bases from J, the gap between germline ends came to 14 bases. The CDR3 protein is CSEGGLGNYGYTF. Here the CDR3 DNA reads TGCAGCGAAGGGGGACTGGGCAACTATGGCTACACCTTC.

CDR3 protein: CASSLGHLRGSSYNEQFF. CDR3 bases: TGTGCCAGCAGCTTGGGCCACCTCCGGGGGAGCTCCTACAATGAGCAGTTCTTC. This chain links TRBV7-2 with TRBJ2-1, with D possibly matching TRBD2 (6 bases). V was clipped by 3 bases and J by 0 bases, with 18 bases between them. There are 18 residues in the CDR3. Per the germline V gene, CDR1 is SGHTA and CDR2 is FQGNSA.

This rearrangement joins TRBV30 to TRBJ2-2; D is ambiguous. Germline V gives CDR1 GTSNPN, CDR2 SVGIG (reference sequence). The CDR3 is 11 amino acids. The germline V and J ends were trimmed by 3 bases and 6 bases, with 5 bases remaining between them. CDR3 bases: TGTGCCTGGAGCGCCGCCGGGGAGCTGTTTTTT. Translating gives CAWSAAGELFF.

V and J are TRBV6-5 and TRBJ1-5; 7 nucleotides agree with TRBD1. This CDR3 is built from 12 residues. V shed 10 bases, J shed 7 bases, and the junction held 7 bases outside the gene matches. Germline values: CDR1 MNHEY, CDR2 SVGAGI. CDR3 sequence reads: CAKATGIQPQHF. In DNA form, the CDR3 reads TGTGCCAAGGCGACAGGGATCCAGCCCCAGCATTTT.

The chain uses TRBV5-1 and TRBJ2-3; 7 bases match TRBD1. After removal of 5 bases from V and 3 bases from J, the junction contained 6 bases not matched to a gene. This CDR3 has 14 residues. CDR1 is SGHRS and CDR2 is YFSETQ in the germline V gene. CDR3 sequence (DNA): TGCGCCAGCAGTAGACAGGGTATAACAGATACGCAGTATTTT. It encodes CASSRQGITDTQYF.

The rearrangement uses TRBV4-2 and TRBJ2-7; 10 bases fit TRBD2. V was pared by 0 bases and J by 0 bases, with 2 bases of the junction left unmatched. The germline V gene encodes CDR1 LGHNA and CDR2 YNFKEQ. The CDR3 length is 16 residues. The CDR3 reads CASSQDPSGSSYEQYF. CDR3 sequence (DNA): TGTGCCAGCAGCCAAGATCCTAGCGGGAGCTCCTACGAGCAGTACTTC.

This chain links TRBV7-8 with TRBJ2-7, with a weak D call TRBD1 (6 bases). The CDR3 has 16 amino acids. V was shortened by 1 base and J by 2 bases, with 15 bases between the two germline ends. CDR1 is SGHVS, CDR2 FQNEAQ, per germline. The CDR3, as DNA: TGTGCCAGCAGCTTAGTCGGGGCAGGGGTGGCCTACGAGCAGTACTTC. As protein: CASSLVGAGVAYEQYF.

This clone has a single count. The chain joins TRBV29-1 to TRBJ2-7, with 8 bases aligning to TRBD2. The CDR3 is 12 amino acids. Trimming at V came to 8 bases and at J to 3 bases, leaving 6 bases not matched to a gene. CDR1 SQVTM and CDR2 ANQGSEA come from the germline V gene. The CDR3 DNA follows: TGCAGCCACACCGGGACTAGCTACGAGCAGTACTTC. Protein sequence: CSHTGTSYEQYF.

V and J are TRBV10-3 and TRBJ2-3; no definite D call. Germline V lookup: CDR1 ENHRY, CDR2 SYGVKD. V was clipped by 0 bases and J by 4 bases, with 11 bases between them. This CDR3 is built from 15 residues. This CDR3 is CAISESDIGPDTQYF. The CDR3 DNA is TGTGCCATCAGTGAGTCAGATATAGGACCAGATACGCAGTATTTT.

This clone was picked up one time. This chain joins TRBV19 and TRBJ2-1; D call uncertain. From germline, CDR1 is LNHDA and CDR2 SQIVND (reference sequence). V dropped 5 bases and J dropped 4 bases, with 12 bases sitting between them. This CDR3 region has 14 residues. CDR3 in DNA: TGTGCCAGTAGTCCCCAGCGAGAGTACAATGAGCAGTTCTTC. Encoded protein: CASSPQREYNEQFF.

CDR3 protein: CASSSSGATYEQYF. The CDR3 bases are TGTGCCAGCAGTTCTAGCGGGGCGACCTACGAGCAGTACTTC. The rearrangement links TRBV6-5 to TRBJ2-7, with 9 bases fitting TRBD2. Germline V gene sequence: CDR1 MNHEY, CDR2 SVGAGI. The CDR3 is 14 amino acids. V gave up 4 bases and J gave up 2 bases; unmatched junction bases: 3.

Worth noting for this clone: The junction departs from germline at one end; a sequencing error may be responsible. The CDR3 region has the DNA TGTGCCAGCAGCATGAAACAGGGGGACAGCAGAGATACGCAGTATTTT. The encoded protein is CASSMKQGDSRDTQYF. This chain links TRBV14 with TRBJ2-3, with TRBD1 matching 8 bases. The CDR3 has 16 residues. Per germline, CDR1 SGHDN and CDR2 FVKESK.

A single count supports this clone. This sequence joins TRBV5-4 and TRBJ2-6; a possible D gene is TRBD2 (6 bases). The V gene's germline CDR1 is SGHNT and CDR2 YYREEE (reference sequence). CDR3 size: 15 residues. The V and J ends lost 4 bases and 1 base respectively, with 9 bases between them. CDR3 residues: CASSPAGSGANVLTF. CDR3 DNA sequence: TGTGCCAGCAGCCCTGCGGGATCTGGGGCCAACGTCCTGACTTTC.

The V gene is TRBV6-5, the J gene TRBJ2-6; unclear D gene. This CDR3 is 14 amino acids long. With 4 bases removed from V and 1 base from J, the gap between germline ends came to 5 bases. Germline lookup yields CDR1 MNHEY and CDR2 SVGAGI. The DNA for the CDR3 is TGTGCCAGCAGTTCACAGTCTGGGGCCAACGTCCTGACTTTC. Translation gives CASSSQSGANVLTF.